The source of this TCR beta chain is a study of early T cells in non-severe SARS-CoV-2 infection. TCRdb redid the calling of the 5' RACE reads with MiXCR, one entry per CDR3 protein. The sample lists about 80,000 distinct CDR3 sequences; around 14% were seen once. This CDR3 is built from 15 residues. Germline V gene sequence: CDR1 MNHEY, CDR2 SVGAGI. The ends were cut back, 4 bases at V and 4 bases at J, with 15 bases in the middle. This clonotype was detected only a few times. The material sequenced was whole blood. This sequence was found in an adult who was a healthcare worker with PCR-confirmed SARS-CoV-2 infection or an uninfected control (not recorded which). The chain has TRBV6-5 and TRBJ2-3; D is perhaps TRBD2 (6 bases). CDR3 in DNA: TGTGCCAGCAGTTCCGCGGGGCGGGGTCCAGATACGCAGTATTTT. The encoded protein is CASSSAGRGPDTQYF.